The 10 T cell receptor beta chains reported below all come from one sample, sequenced in a study of T cell repertoires in cytomegalovirus infection. What these receptors recognize is not known. TCRdb analysed the reads with MiXCR anew, one entry per CDR3 protein. The sample consists of around 130,000 distinct CDR3 sequences, 20% to 30% of them appearing once. The sample comprised PBMCs, sequenced either directly or after in vitro stimulation (not recorded which). These receptors all stem from a human donor in good health (CMV status not recorded). Some clones in this sample may be carry-over from other donors' samples.

At least ten counts were recorded for this clonotype. The rearrangement joins TRBV7-2 to TRBJ1-2; D may be TRBD1 (6 bases). Trimming stripped 5 bases from V and 2 bases from J, with 15 bases between. The CDR3 extends over 15 amino acids. Germline CDR1 is SGHTA and CDR2 is FQGNSA. The CDR3 loop reads CASSLNPTGNYGYTF. The DNA for the CDR3 is TGTGCCAGCAGCCTTAACCCTACAGGGAACTATGGCTACACCTTC. The variable domain in full, with the rest retrieved from reference TRBV7-2 and TRBJ1-2, is GAGVSQSPSNKVTEKGKDVELRCDPISGHTALYWYRQSLGQGLEFLIYFQGNSAPDKSGLPSDRFSAERTGGSVSTLTIQRTQQEDSAVYLCASSLNPTGNYGYTFGSGTRLTVV.

This chain connects TRBV6-2 or TRBV6-3 to TRBJ2-7; TRBD2 aligns across 9 bases. Germline V gene sequence: CDR1 MNHEY, CDR2 SVGEGT. The ends lost 7 bases at V and 5 bases at J; junction bases unmatched: 9. The CDR3 loop spans 14 amino acids. The CDR3 DNA follows: TGTGCCAGCAAAGACCTTGGACTAGCGCACGAGCAGTACTTC. Its protein product is CASKDLGLAHEQYF.

The table lists this clonotype with a few counts. This chain connects TRBV11-2 to TRBJ2-7; D is undetermined. The V gene's germline CDR1 is SGHAT and CDR2 FQNNGV. V was pared by 0 bases and J by 2 bases, with 11 bases between. The CDR3 consists of 15 residues. CDR3 residues: CASSLDIFQTYEQYV. The CDR3 DNA reads as TGTGCCAGCAGCTTAGATATTTTCCAAACCTACGAGCAGTACGTC.

The table lists this clonotype with a few counts. The CDR3 spells CAINNGDHYEQYF. In DNA form, the CDR3 reads TGTGCCATCAACAACGGGGATCACTACGAGCAGTACTTC. The chain carries TRBV10-3 and TRBJ2-7; tentative D call: TRBD2 (5 bases). The V end was cut by 7 bases, the J end by 3 bases, with 13 bases between. Per germline, CDR1 ENHRY and CDR2 SYGVKD. This CDR3 region has 13 residues.

The genes are TRBV11-3 and TRBJ2-4, with D hard to call. Trimming cost V 1 base and J 3 bases, with 7 bases left between them. Germline V gene sequence: CDR1 SGHNT, CDR2 YENEEA. The CDR3 has 14 residues. CDR3 protein: CASSLAQFKNIQYF. The CDR3, as DNA: TGTGCCAGCAGCTTAGCTCAATTCAAAAACATTCAGTACTTC.

The V call is TRBV5-6, the J call TRBJ2-7; 13 bases align to TRBD2. V dropped 2 bases and J dropped 9; count of bases not matched to a gene: 8. Germline V gene data show CDR1 as SGHDT and CDR2 as YYEEEE. The CDR3 covers 15 residues. CDR3 residues: CASSLLAGGPLPQYV. Written as DNA, the CDR3 is TGTGCCAGCAGCTTACTAGCGGGAGGGCCCTTGCCGCAGTACGTC.

V gene TRBV19 combines with J gene TRBJ2-1, with D uncertain. This CDR3 is built from 15 residues. Germline V gene sequence: CDR1 LNHDA, CDR2 SQIVND (reference sequence). Trimming shortened V by 2 bases and J by 6 bases, and 14 bases separated the two germline ends. CDR3 loop: CASSIRETQSNEQFF. DNA of the CDR3: TGTGCCAGTAGTATAAGGGAAACCCAATCCAATGAGCAGTTCTTC.

This chain uses TRBV12-3 or TRBV12-4 with TRBJ1-2; possibly TRBD1 for D (5 bases). The CDR3 runs 15 residues. Trimming removed 6 bases from V and 3 bases from J, with 17 bases in between. CDR3 coding DNA: TGTGCCAGCAGCTGGGGCAGGATGTATGACTATGGCTACACCTTC. Translated, it gives CASSWGRMYDYGYTF.

This clonotype has at least ten counts. The CDR3 region has the DNA TGTGCCAGCAGTTGGGGCCTTATTGGAGATACGCAGTATTTT. Protein sequence: CASSWGLIGDTQYF. The V gene is TRBV7-2, the J gene TRBJ2-3; tentatively, D is TRBD1 (5 bases). Germline CDR1 SGHTA, CDR2 FQGNSA. The CDR3 length is 14 residues. V lost 6 bases and J 5 bases, leaving 15 bases between the germline ends. Complete variable domain (other parts from reference TRBV7-2 and TRBJ2-3): GAGVSQSPSNKVTEKGKDVELRCDPISGHTALYWYRQSLGQGLEFLIYFQGNSAPDKSGLPSDRFSAERTGGSVSTLTIQRTQQEDSAVYLCASSWGLIGDTQYFGPGTRLTVL.

Many counts were recorded for this clonotype. The chain has TRBV7-9 and TRBJ2-7; D remains ambiguous. The CDR3 runs 13 residues. Trimming cost V 0 bases and J 6 bases, with 9 bases left between them. The V gene's germline CDR1 is SEHNR and CDR2 FQNEAQ (reference sequence). DNA of the CDR3: TGTGCCAGCAGCTTAGCCGCGTTCGGCGAGCAGTACTTC. Translating gives CASSLAAFGEQYF.